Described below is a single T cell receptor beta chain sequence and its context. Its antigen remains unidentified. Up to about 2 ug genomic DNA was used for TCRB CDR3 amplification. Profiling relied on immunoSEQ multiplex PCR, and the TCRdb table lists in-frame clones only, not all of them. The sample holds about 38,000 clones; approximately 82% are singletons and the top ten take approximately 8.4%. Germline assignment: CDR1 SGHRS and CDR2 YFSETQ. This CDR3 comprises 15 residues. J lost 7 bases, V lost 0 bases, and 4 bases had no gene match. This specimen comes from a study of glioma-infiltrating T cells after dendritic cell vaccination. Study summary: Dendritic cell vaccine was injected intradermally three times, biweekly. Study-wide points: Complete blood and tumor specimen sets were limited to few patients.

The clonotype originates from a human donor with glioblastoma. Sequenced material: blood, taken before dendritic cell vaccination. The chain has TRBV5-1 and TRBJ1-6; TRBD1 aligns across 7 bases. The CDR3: CASSLDRGVNSPLHF. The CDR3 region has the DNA TGCGCCAGCAGCTTGGACAGGGGCGTAAATTCACCCCTCCACTTT.